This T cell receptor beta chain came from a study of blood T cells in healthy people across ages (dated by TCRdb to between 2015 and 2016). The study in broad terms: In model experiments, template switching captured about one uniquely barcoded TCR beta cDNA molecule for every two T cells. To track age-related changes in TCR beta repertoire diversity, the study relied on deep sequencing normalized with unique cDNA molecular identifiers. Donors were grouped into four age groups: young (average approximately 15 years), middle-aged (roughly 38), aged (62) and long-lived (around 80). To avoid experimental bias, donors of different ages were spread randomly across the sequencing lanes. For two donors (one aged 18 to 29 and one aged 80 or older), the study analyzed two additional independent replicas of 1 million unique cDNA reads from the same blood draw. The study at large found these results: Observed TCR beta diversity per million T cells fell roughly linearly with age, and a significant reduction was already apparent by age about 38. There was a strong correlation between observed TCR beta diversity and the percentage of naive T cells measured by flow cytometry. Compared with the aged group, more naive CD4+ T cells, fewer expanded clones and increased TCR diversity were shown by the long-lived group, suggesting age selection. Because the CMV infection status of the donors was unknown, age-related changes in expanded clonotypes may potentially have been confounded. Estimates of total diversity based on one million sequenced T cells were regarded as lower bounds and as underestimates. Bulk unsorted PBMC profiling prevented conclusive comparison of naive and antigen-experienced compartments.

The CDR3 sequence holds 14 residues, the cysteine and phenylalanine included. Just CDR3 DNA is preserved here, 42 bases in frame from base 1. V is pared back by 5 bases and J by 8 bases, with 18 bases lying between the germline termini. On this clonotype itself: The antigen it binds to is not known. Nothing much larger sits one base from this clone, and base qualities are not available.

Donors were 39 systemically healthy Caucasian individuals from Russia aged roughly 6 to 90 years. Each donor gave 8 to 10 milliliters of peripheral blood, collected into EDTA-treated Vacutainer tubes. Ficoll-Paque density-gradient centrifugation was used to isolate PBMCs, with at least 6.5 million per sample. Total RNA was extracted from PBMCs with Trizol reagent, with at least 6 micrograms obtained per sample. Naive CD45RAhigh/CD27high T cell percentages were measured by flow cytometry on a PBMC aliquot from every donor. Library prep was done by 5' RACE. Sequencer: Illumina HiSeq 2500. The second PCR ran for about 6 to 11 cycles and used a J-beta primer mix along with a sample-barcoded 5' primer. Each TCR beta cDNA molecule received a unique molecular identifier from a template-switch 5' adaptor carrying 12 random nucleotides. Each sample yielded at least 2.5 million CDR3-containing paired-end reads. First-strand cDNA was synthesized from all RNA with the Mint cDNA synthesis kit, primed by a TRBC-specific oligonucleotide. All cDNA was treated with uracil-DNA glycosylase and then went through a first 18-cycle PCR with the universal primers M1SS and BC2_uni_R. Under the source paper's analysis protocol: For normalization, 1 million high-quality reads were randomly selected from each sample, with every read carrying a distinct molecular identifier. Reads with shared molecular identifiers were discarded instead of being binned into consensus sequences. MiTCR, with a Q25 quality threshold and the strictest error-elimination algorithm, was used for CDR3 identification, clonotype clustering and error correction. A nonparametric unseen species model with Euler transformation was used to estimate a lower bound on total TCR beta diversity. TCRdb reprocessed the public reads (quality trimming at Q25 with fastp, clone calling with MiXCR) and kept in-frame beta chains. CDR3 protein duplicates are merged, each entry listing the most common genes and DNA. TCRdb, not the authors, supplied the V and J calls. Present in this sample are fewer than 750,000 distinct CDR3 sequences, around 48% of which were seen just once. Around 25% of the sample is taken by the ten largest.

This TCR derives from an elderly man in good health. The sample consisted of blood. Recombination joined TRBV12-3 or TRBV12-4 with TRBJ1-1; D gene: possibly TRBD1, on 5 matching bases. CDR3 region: CASSPRNTGGEAFF. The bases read TGTGCCAGCAGTCCCCGGAACACGGGGGGAGAAGCTTTCTTT.